Presented here are 9 T cell receptor beta chains from one specimen sequenced in a study of technical replicates of blood from a few donors. Generated by immunoSEQ multiplex PCR, the TCRdb table keeps only in-frame clones and is missing some. The sample holds 12,000 or so clones, 65% to 90% seen once. Sequencing input: PBMCs. These receptor sequences come from a human donor in good health.

This clone was seen more than once but under ten times. This sequence joins TRBV4-1 and TRBJ1-1, with 9 bases matching TRBD1. The junction had 3 bases not matched to a gene; V was cut back by 5 bases and J by 5 bases. Germline loops: CDR1 MGHRA, CDR2 YSYEKL. This CDR3 has 13 residues. The CDR3 bases are TGCGCCAGCAGCTTCGGACAGGGGACTGAAGCTTTCTTT. Translated: CASSFGQGTEAFF.

The chain combines TRBV5-1 with TRBJ1-1; D is ambiguous. CDR1 SGHRS and CDR2 YFSETQ come from the germline V gene. The CDR3 is made up of 12 amino acids. The V and J ends lost 4 bases and 6 bases respectively, with 10 bases between them. CDR3 DNA sequence: TGCGCCAGCAGCCAAGTCGGGGCTGAAGCTTTCTTT. This translates into CASSQVGAEAFF. The variable domain in full, completed from reference TRBV5-1 and TRBJ1-1, reads KAGVTQTPRYLIKTRGQQVTLSCSPISGHRSVSWYQQTPGQGLQFLFEYFSETQRNKGNFPGRFSGRQFSNSRSEMNVSTLELGDSALYLCASSQVGAEAFFGQGTRLTVV.

This sequence joins TRBV5-1 and TRBJ1-2, with unresolved D. Trimming shortened V by 3 bases and J by 8 bases, and 11 bases separated the two germline ends. This CDR3 comprises 12 residues. CDR1 SGHRS and CDR2 YFSETQ come from the germline V gene. As DNA, the CDR3 is TGCGCCAGCAGCTCCCGTTCGGGGGGCTACACCTTC. The encoded protein is CASSSRSGGYTF.

The V gene is TRBV6-1, the J gene TRBJ2-7; 8 nucleotides agree with TRBD1. The V segment lost 4 bases and the J segment 2 bases; nucleotides outside the gene matches: 4. CDR1 and CDR2 from the germline V gene are MNHNS and SASEGT. The CDR3 runs 14 residues. The CDR3 is CASSGTGFTYEQYF. CDR3 nucleotides: TGTGCCAGCAGTGGGACAGGGTTTACCTACGAGCAGTACTTC.

This clone appeared once. The chain couples TRBV28 to TRBJ2-3, with 9 bases that match TRBD2. The germline V gene has CDR1 MDHEN and CDR2 SYDVKM. The ends lost 5 bases at V and 6 bases at J; junction bases unmatched: 6. The CDR3 spans 14 residues. For the CDR3, the DNA is TGTGCCAGCAGTATTAGCGGGAGAGCGGATACGCAGTATTTT. It is translated as CASSISGRADTQYF. Combining the CDR3 with reference TRBV28 and TRBJ2-3 gives the whole variable domain DVKVTQSSRYLVKRTGEKVFLECVQDMDHENMFWYRQDPGLGLRLIYFSYDVKMKEKGDIPEGYSVSREKKERFSLILESASTNQTSMYLCASSISGRADTQYFGPGTRLTVL.

This clone was seen once. The chain links TRBV2 to TRBJ2-7; TRBD1 agrees at 9 bases. CDR1 is SNHLY, CDR2 FYNNEI, per germline. The J segment lost 1 base and the V segment lost 8 bases, leaving 3 bases of the junction unmatched. The length of the CDR3 is 13 residues. The DNA for the CDR3 is TGTGCCAGCGGGGGACAGGGATCCTACGAGCAGTACTTC. This gives the protein CASGGQGSYEQYF.

The chain employs TRBV15 and TRBJ2-1, with TRBD2 matching over 8 bases. This CDR3 spans 17 amino acids. CDR1 and CDR2 from the germline V gene are LNHNV and YYDKDF (reference sequence). Germline trimming cut 2 bases from V and 3 bases from J; bases unmatched to any gene: 9. CDR3 coding DNA: TGTGCCACCAGCAGACCTTTAGCGGGGCCGGTCTACAATGAGCAGTTCTTC. This sequence encodes CATSRPLAGPVYNEQFF.

The chain has TRBV30 and TRBJ2-3; D remains ambiguous. Looked up from germline, CDR1 is GTSNPN and CDR2 is SVGIG (reference sequence). The CDR3 spans 12 residues. Trimming cost V 1 base and J 8 bases, with 10 bases left between them. The CDR3 nucleotides are TGTGCCTGGAGTGCCCCGCTCGGTACGCAGTATTTT. Protein product: CAWSAPLGTQYF. Full variable domain (missing parts from reference TRBV30 and TRBJ2-3): SQTIHQWPATLVQPVGSPLSLECTVEGTSNPNLYWYRQAAGRGLQLLFYSVGIGQISSEVPQNLSASRPQDRQFILSSKKLLLSDSGFYLCAWSAPLGTQYFGPGTRLTVL.

This clone appeared a single time. The chain uses TRBV28 and TRBJ2-1, with a possible D match to TRBD2 (5 bases). The CDR3 length is 12 residues. Germline values: CDR1 MDHEN, CDR2 SYDVKM. V shed 6 bases and J shed 5 bases, with 8 bases lying between them. This chain's CDR3 is CASRLANNEQFF. The CDR3 DNA sequence: TGTGCCAGCAGGTTAGCGAACAATGAGCAGTTCTTC.